The present entry profiles one TCR beta chain with its context. Other DNA sequences of this sample code for an identical CDR3. This sample is part of a study of shared clonotypes between healthy human individuals. Assay used: immunoSEQ multiplex PCR; TCRdb lists only in-frame clones, some missing. The table lists some 2 million clones, 95% of them singletons, with more than 0.1% in the top ten. Germline V gene data show CDR1 as LNHDA and CDR2 as SQIVND (reference sequence). With 4 bases removed from V and 0 bases from J, the gap between germline ends came to 10 bases. The CDR3 runs 14 residues. V and J are TRBV19 and TRBJ2-7, with a tentative D call TRBD2 (6 bases). The origin of this receptor is a man in his late teens or twenties in good health. The sequenced material came from naive CD4+ T cells sorted from blood. Subset in this sample: CD45RA+ positively selected. CDR3 nucleotide sequence: TGTGCCAGTAGTACACCGGGACTCTCCTACGAGCAGTACTTC. It translates to CASSTPGLSYEQYF.